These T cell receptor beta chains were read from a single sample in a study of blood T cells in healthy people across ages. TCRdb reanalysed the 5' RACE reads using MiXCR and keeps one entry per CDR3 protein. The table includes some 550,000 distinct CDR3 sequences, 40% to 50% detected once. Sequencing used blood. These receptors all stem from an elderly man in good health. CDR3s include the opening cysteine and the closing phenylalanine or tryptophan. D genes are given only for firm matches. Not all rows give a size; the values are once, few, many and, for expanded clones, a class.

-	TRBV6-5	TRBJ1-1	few	TGTGCCAGCAGTTACAGGCTAATGAACACTGAAGCTTTCTTT	CASSYRLMNTEAFF
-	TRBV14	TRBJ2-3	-	TGTGCCAGCAGCCCACTACAGAACACAGATACGCAGTATTTT	CASSPLQNTDTQYF
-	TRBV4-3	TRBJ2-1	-	TGCGCCAGCAGCCAAGAGCCGTTCGGGAGTCGGTACAATGAGCAGTTCTTC	CASSQEPFGSRYNEQFF
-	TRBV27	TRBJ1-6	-	TGTGCCAGCAGTCCCTACCGACCGGGAAGTAATTCACCCCTCCACTTT	CASSPYRPGSNSPLHF
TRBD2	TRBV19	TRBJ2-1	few	TGTGCCAGTAGTCCGGGACTAGCAGTTAATGAGCAGTTCTTC	CASSPGLAVNEQFF
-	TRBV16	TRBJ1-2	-	TGTGCCAGCAGCCAATTTGGACACTATGGCTACACCTTC	CASSQFGHYGYTF
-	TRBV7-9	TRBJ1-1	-	TGTGCCAGCAGCTTAGAACGGGGGTGGGACACTGAAGCTTTCTTT	CASSLERGWDTEAFF
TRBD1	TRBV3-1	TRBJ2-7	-	TGTGCCAGCAGCCGACCCGGGACAGGGAGCTCCTACGAGCAGTACTTC	CASSRPGTGSSYEQYF
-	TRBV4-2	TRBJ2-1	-	TGTGCCAGCAGCCAAGATTGGCCAGGGGGGTCCAATGAGCAGTTCTTC	CASSQDWPGGSNEQFF
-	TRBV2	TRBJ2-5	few	TGTGCCAGCAGAGAGGAGACCCAGTACTTC	CASREETQYF
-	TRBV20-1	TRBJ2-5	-	TGCAGTGCTAGACGGCGGGGCCGGGACACGGAGACCCAGTACTTC	CSARRRGRDTETQYF
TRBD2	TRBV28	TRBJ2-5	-	TGTGCCAGCAGTTTCCGAGCGGGGGCCCTCCTGGAGCAGTACTTC	CASSFRAGALLEQYF
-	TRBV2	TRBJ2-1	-	TGTGCCAGCGGGGGGCAGGTCTATGAGCAGTTCTTC	CASGGQVYEQFF
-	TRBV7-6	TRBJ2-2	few	TGTGCCAGCAGCCCCCAAGCCCTGACCGGGGAGCTGTTTTTT	CASSPQALTGELFF
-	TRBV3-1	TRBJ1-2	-	TGTGCCAGCAGCCAGTCCTACGGATATGGCTACACCTTC	CASSQSYGYGYTF
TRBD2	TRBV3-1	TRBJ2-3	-	TGTGCCAGCAGCCAATTCGCGGGAGGGGGAGATACGCAGTATTTT	CASSQFAGGGDTQYF
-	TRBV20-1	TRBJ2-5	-	TGCAGTGCTAGAGAAAGGGACTGGAAAGAGACCCAGTACTTC	CSARERDWKETQYF
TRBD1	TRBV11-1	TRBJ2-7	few	TGTGCCAGCAGCCGTGGACAGGGGGCAGCGTACGAGCAGTACTTC	CASSRGQGAAYEQYF
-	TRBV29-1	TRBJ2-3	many	TGCAGCGGAGAGGGTCCAGATACGCAGTATTTT	CSGEGPDTQYF
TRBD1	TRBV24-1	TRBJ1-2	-	TGTGCCACCAGTGGTGGGACAGGGTATGGCTACACCTTC	CATSGGTGYGYTF
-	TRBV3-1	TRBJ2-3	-	TGTGCCAGCAGCCCAGGGTTGAGAGATACGCAGTATTTT	CASSPGLRDTQYF
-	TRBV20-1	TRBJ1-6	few	TGCAGTGCTAGAGCTCTCGGACCACCTTATAATTCACCCCTCCACTTT	CSARALGPPYNSPLHF
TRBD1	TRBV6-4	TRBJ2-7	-	TGTGCCAGCTCGAACAGGGGGCGCTTCATCGAGCAGTACTTC	CASSNRGRFIEQYF
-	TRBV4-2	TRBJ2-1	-	TGTGCCAGCAGCCAATCGCGCAACCCCTCCTACAATGAGCAGTTCTTC	CASSQSRNPSYNEQFF
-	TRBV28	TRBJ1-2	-	TGTGCCAGCAGTCCCCCTGGGGGGGGCGACTACTATGGCTACACCTTC	CASSPPGGGDYYGYTF
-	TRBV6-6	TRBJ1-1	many	TGTGCCAGCAGTTACTCGCAGGCGAACACTGAAGCTTTCTTT	CASSYSQANTEAFF